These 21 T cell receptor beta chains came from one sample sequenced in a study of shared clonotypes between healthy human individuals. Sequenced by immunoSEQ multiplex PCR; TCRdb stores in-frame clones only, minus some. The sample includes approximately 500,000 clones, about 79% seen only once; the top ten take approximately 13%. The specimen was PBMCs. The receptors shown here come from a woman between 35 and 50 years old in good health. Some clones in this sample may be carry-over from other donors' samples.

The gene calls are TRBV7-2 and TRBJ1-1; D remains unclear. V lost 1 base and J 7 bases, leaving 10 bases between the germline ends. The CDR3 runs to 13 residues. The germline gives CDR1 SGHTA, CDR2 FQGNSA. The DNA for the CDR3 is TGTGCCAGCAGCTTAGAAGCCGGCGTTGAAGCTTTCTTT. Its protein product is CASSLEAGVEAFF.

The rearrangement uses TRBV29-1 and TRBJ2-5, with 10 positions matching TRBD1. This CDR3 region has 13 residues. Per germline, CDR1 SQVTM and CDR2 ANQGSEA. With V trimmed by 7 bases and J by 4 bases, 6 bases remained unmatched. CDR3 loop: CSGTTGGGETQYF. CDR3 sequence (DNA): TGCAGCGGAACGACAGGGGGCGGAGAGACCCAGTACTTC.

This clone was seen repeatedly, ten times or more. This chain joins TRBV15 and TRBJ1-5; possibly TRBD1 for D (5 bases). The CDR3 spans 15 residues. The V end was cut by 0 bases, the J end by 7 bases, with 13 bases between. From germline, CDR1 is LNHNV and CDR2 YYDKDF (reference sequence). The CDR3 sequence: CATSRDPGGGQPQHF. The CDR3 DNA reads TGTGCCACCAGCAGAGATCCGGGGGGTGGGCAGCCCCAGCATTTT.

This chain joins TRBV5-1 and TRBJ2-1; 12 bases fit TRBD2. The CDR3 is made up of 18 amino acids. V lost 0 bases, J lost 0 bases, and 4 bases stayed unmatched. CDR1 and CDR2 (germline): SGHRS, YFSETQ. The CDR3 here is CASSLVLAGGSSYNEQFF. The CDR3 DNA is TGCGCCAGCAGCTTGGTACTAGCGGGAGGCAGCTCCTACAATGAGCAGTTCTTC.

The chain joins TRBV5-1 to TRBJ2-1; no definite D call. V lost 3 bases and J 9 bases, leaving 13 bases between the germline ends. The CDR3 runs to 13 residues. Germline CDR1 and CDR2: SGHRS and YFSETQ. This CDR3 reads CASSYSQISEQFF. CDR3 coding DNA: TGCGCCAGCAGCTACTCTCAGATCAGTGAGCAGTTCTTC.

The CDR3 DNA sequence: TGTGCCAGCAGCCAAGCCGGGACTGATTCCTACGAGCAGTACTTC. Protein sequence: CASSQAGTDSYEQYF. The V and J genes are TRBV4-2 and TRBJ2-5, with D perhaps TRBD2 (6 bases). The J call may be mistaken, given a closer DNA end match to TRBJ2-7. The CDR3 sequence is 15 residues long. In germline, CDR1 is LGHNA, CDR2 YNFKEQ.

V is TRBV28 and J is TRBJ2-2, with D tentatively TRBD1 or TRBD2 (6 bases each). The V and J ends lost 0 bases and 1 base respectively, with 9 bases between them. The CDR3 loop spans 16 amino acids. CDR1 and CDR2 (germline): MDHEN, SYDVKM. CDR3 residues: CASSLWGGMNTGELFF. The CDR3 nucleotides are TGTGCCAGCAGTTTATGGGGGGGCATGAACACCGGGGAGCTGTTTTTT.

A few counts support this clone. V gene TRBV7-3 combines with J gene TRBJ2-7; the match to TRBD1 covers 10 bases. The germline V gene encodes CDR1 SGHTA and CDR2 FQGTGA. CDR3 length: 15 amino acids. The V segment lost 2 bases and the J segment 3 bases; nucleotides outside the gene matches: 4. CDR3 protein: CASSLGGQGLYEQYF. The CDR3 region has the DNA TGTGCCAGCAGCTTAGGGGGACAGGGGCTCTACGAGCAGTACTTC.

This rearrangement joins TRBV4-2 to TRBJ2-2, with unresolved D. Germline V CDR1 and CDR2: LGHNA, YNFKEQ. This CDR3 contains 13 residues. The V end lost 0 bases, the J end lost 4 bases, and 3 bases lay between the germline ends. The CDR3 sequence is CASSQDFTGELFF. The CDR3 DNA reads TGTGCCAGCAGCCAAGATTTCACCGGGGAGCTGTTTTTT.

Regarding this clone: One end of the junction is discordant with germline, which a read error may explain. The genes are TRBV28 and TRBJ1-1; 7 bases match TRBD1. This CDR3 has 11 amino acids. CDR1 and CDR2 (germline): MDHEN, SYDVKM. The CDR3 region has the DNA TGCGCCGCAGGGGGGGGCACTGAAGCTTTCTTT. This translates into CAAGGGTEAFF.

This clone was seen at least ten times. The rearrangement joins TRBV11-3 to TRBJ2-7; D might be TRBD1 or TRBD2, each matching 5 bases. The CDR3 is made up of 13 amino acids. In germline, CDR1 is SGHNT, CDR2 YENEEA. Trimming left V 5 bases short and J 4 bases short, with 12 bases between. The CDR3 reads CASSPGPKYEQYF. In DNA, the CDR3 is TGTGCCAGCAGCCCGGGACCAAAATACGAGCAGTACTTC.

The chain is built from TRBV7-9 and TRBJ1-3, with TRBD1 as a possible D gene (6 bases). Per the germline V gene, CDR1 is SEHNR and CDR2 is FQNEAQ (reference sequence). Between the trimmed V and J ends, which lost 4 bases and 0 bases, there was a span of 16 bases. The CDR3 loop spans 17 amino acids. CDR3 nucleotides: TGTGCCAGCAGCTCACGACAGGCGGGGGGCTCTGGAAACACCATATATTTT. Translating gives CASSSRQAGGSGNTIYF. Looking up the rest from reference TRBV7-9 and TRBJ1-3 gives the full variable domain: DTGVSQNPRHKITKRGQNVTFRCDPISEHNRLYWYRQTLGQGPEFLTYFQNEAQLEKSRLLSDRFSAERPKGSFSTLEIQRTEQGDSAMYLCASSSRQAGGSGNTIYFGEGSWLTVV.

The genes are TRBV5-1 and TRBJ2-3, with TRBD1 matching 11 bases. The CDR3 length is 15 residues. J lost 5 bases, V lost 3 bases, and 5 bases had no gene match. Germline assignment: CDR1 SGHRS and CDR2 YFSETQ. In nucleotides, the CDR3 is TGCGCCAGCAGCTGGGTGGGGACAGGGGGAGATACGCAGTATTTT. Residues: CASSWVGTGGDTQYF.

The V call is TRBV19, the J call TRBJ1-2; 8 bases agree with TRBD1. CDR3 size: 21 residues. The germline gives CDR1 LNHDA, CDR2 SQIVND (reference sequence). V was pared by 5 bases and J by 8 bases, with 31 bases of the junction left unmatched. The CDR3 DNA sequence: TGTGCCAGTAGTGGAGCTATTGTACCCCCAGGCCTCGGACAGGGCTCGGAAGGCTACACCTTC. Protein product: CASSGAIVPPGLGQGSEGYTF.

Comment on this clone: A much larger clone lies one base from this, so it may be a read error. DNA of the CDR3: TGTGCCAGCAGCATCTACAGCTCTGGGGCCAACGTCCTGACTTTC. The encoded protein is CASSIYSSGANVLTF. The chain combines TRBV7-8 with TRBJ2-6; D unresolved. V was trimmed by 5 bases and J by 0 bases, leaving 8 bases between them. This CDR3 contains 15 residues. CDR1 is SGHVS and CDR2 is FQNEAQ in the germline V gene.

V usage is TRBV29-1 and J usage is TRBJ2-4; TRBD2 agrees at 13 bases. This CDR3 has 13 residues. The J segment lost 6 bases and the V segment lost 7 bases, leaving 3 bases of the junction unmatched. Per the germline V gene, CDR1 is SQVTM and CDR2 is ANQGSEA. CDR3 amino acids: CSERTSGRNIQYF. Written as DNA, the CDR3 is TGCAGCGAGCGGACTAGCGGGAGAAACATTCAGTACTTC.

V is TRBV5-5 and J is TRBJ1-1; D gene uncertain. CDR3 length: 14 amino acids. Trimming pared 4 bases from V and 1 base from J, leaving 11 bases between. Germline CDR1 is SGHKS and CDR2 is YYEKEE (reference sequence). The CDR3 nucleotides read TGTGCCAGCAGCCAACATGGGTCGAACACTGAAGCTTTCTTT. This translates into CASSQHGSNTEAFF.

The CDR3 protein is CAKRTGTRRSSYEQYF. CDR3 sequence (DNA): TGCGCCAAAAGAACAGGGACCAGGAGGAGCTCCTACGAGCAGTACTTC. The chain couples TRBV10-1 to TRBJ2-7; tentative D call: TRBD1 (6 bases). Germline V gene sequence: CDR1 WNHNN, CDR2 SYGVQD (reference sequence). The ends were cut back, 10 bases at V and 0 bases at J, with 22 bases in the middle. The CDR3 is 16 residues long.

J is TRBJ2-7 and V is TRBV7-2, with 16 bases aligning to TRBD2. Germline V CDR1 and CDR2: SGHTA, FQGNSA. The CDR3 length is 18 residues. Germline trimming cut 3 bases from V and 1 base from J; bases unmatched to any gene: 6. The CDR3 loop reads CASSLGTSGRVYSYEQYF. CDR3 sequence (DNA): TGTGCCAGCAGCTTGGGGACTAGCGGGAGGGTTTATTCCTACGAGCAGTACTTC. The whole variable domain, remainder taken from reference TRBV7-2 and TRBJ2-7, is GAGVSQSPSNKVTEKGKDVELRCDPISGHTALYWYRQSLGQGLEFLIYFQGNSAPDKSGLPSDRFSAERTGGSVSTLTIQRTQQEDSAVYLCASSLGTSGRVYSYEQYFGPGTRLTVT.

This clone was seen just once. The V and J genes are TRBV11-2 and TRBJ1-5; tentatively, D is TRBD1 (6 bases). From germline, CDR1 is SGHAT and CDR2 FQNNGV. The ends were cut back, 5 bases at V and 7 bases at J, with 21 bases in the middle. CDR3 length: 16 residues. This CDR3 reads CASSPGAVTERQPQHF. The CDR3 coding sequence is TGTGCCAGCAGCCCGGGGGCAGTTACGGAAAGACAGCCCCAGCATTTT.

The DNA of the CDR3 is TGTGCCAGCTCTCCAGACGACAGCTTCTATGGCTACACCTTC. Residues: CASSPDDSFYGYTF. This chain joins TRBV18 and TRBJ1-2; weak D call: TRBD1 (5 bases). Between the trimmed V and J ends, which lost 6 bases and 4 bases, there was a span of 15 bases. The germline CDR1 and CDR2 sequences are KGHSH and LQKENI. The CDR3 is 14 residues long.